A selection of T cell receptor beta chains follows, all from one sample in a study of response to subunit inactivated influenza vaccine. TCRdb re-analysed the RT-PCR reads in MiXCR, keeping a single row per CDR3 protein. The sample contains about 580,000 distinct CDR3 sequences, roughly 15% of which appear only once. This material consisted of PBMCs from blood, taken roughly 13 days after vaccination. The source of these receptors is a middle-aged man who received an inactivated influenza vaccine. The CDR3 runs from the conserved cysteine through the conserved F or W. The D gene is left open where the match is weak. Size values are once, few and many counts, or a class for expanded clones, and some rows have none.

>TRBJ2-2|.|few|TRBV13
TGTGCCAGCAGCTTAGGCTCAGTTGAAGTGGCCGGGGAGCTGTTTTTT
CASSLGSVEVAGELFF
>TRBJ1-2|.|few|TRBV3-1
TGTGCCAGCAGCCAGCGGGAGGCCTCCTATGGCTACACCTTC
CASSQREASYGYTF
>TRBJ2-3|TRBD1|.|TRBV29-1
TGCAGCGTTGAAAGGACAGGGTCTAGACCCCATAGCACAGATACGCAGTATTTT
CSVERTGSRPHSTDTQYF
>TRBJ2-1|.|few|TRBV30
TGTGCCTGGAGTGTACGGGCTAGCGATGAACAGTTCTTC
CAWSVRASDEQFF
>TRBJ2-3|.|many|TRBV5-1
TGCGCCAGCAGCATTACAGCCCTAGGTGGCACAGATACGCAGTATTTT
CASSITALGGTDTQYF
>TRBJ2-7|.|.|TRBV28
TGTGCCAGCAGCCCAACCCCCGAATGGGGTAGCTCCTACGAGCAGTACTTC
CASSPTPEWGSSYEQYF
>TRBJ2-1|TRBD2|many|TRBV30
TGTGCCTGGAGTGTAACGCGGGAGAATCAGTTCTTC
CAWSVTRENQFF
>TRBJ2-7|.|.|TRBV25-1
TGTGCCAGCAGTGAAAGGGGGGAGACCTACGAGCAGTACTTC
CASSERGETYEQYF
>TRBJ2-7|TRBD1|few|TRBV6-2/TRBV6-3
TGTGCCAGCAGTTACTTAAAGGGGGCAGACACCACCTACGAGCAGTACTTC
CASSYLKGADTTYEQYF
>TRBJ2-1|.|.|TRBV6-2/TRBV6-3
TGTGCCAGCAGTTACCCGGGACTCGAGCAGTTCTTC
CASSYPGLEQFF
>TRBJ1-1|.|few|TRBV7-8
TGTGCCAGCAGCTTACGGAGGGCAGGAGAGATCATGAACACTGAAGCTTTCTTT
CASSLRRAGEIMNTEAFF
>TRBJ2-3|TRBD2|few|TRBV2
TGTGCCAGCAGGGCGACTAGCGGGAGTGCAGATACGCAGTATTTT
CASRATSGSADTQYF
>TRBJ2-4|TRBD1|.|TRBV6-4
TGTGCCAGCAGTGACCCGAGAGGGACAGCTCTAGCCAAAAACATTCAGTACTTC
CASSDPRGTALAKNIQYF
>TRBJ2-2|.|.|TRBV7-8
TGTGCCAGCAGCTTGTATGGGACTTCGAACACCGGGGAGCTGTTTTTT
CASSLYGTSNTGELFF
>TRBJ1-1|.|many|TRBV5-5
TGTGCCAGCAGCTCCGTTTCTAGGAACACTGAAGCTTTCTTT
CASSSVSRNTEAFF
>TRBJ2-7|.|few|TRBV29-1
TGCAGCGTTGATGGCGGTCCGGACGGGTACGAGCAGTACTTC
CSVDGGPDGYEQYF
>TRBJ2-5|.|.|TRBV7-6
TGTGCCAGCAGCTTAAGCCGCGGGAACCAAGAGACCCAGTACTTC
CASSLSRGNQETQYF
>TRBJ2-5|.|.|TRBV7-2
TGTGCCAGCAGCCGGGGGATTGAGACCCAGTACTTC
CASSRGIETQYF
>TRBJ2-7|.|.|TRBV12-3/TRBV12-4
TGTGCCAGCAGTTTGATTTGGGGCGAGCAGTACTTC
CASSLIWGEQYF
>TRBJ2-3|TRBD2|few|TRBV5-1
TGCGCCAGCAGCTTGGCAGGACTAGCGGGATACTCAGATACGCAGTATTTT
CASSLAGLAGYSDTQYF
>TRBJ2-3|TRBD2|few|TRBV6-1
TGTGCCGCGGGAGTTGGAAATACGCAGTATTTT
CAAGVGNTQYF
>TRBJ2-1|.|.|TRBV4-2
TGTGCCATCAGCCCCGGGCTTTACTACAATGAGCAGTTCTTC
CAISPGLYYNEQFF
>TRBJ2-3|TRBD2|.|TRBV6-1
TGTGCCAGCAGAAGACTAGCGGGGGTCACAGATACGCAGTATTTT
CASRRLAGVTDTQYF
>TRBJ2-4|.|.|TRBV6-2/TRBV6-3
TGTGCCAGCAGTTTCAGGTCTCTAGCCAAAAACATTCAGTACTTC
CASSFRSLAKNIQYF
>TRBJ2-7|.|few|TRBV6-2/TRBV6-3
TGTGCCAGCAGCGAGCTGGGGCACCGTACGGAGCAGTACTTC
CASSELGHRTEQYF
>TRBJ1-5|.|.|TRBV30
TGTGCCTGGAGTGAGGAGATCAATCAGCCCCAGCATTTT
CAWSEEINQPQHF
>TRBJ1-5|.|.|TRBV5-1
TGCGCCAGCAGCCCAGACGGTCACTCTAATCAGCCCCAGCATTTT
CASSPDGHSNQPQHF
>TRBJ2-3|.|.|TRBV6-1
TGTGCCAGCAACGAAGGAGGGAGGACGCAGTATTTT
CASNEGGRTQYF
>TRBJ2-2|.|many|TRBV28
TGTGCCAGCAGGATAACAGCGAACACCGGGGAGCTGTTTTTT
CASRITANTGELFF
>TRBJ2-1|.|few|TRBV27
TGTGCCAGCAGTCGGGCTGGGTTGAATGAGCAGTTCTTC
CASSRAGLNEQFF
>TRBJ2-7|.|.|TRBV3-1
TGTGCCAGCAGCCAAGGATCGGGAGTAGTGTACGAGCAGTACTTC
CASSQGSGVVYEQYF
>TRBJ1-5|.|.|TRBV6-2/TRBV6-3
TGTGCCAGCAGCCGTACGCTTAAGACAGCTAGCAATCAGCCCCAGCATTTT
CASSRTLKTASNQPQHF
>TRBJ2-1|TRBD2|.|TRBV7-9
TGTGCCAGCAGCTCCCCCGGGACTAGGACGCCCCATGAGCAGTTCTTC
CASSSPGTRTPHEQFF
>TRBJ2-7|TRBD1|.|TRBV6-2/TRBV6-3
TGTGCCAGCAGTTACGCCGGGACAGGGGGCGCGGGGCAGTACTTC
CASSYAGTGGAGQYF
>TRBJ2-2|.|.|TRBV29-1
TGCAGCGTTGGAGCGTACACCGGGGAGCTGTTTTTT
CSVGAYTGELFF
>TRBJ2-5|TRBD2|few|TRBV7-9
TGTGCCAGCAGCGCCGGACTAGCTGTCCTAGAGACCCAGTACTTC
CASSAGLAVLETQYF
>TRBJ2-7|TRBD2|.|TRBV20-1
TGCAGTGCTAGGGGGGGGACCTACTCCTACGAGCAGTACTTC
CSARGGTYSYEQYF
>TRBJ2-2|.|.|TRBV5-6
TGTGCCAGCAGCTTGTCCGGAGTCTCGACCGGGGAGCTGTTTTTT
CASSLSGVSTGELFF
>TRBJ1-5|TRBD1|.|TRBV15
TGTGCCACCAGCAGAGATTACGGGACAGGAGACAATCAGCCCCAGCATTTT
CATSRDYGTGDNQPQHF
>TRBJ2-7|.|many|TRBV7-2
TGTGCCAGCAGCTTAGTGAGTGCGTCCTACGAGCAGTACTTC
CASSLVSASYEQYF
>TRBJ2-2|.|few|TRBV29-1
TGCAGCGTTGGGGGAGGCCCGCTGAAGACCGGGGAGCTGTTTTTT
CSVGGGPLKTGELFF
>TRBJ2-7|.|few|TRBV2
TGTGCCAGCAGTGAGACAGGCGGGGCTGGAGAGCAGTACTTC
CASSETGGAGEQYF
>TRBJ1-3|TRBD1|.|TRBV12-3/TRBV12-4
TGTGCCAGCAGTCCCTGGACAGGGGAAGGAAACACCATATATTTT
CASSPWTGEGNTIYF
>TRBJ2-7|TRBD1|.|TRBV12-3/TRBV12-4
TGTGCCAGCAGTTTCGGGACAGGGGAGTCCTACGAGCAGTACTTC
CASSFGTGESYEQYF
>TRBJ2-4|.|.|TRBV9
TGTGCCAGCAGCGTAGGTTATAGCCCGGATGCCAAAAACATTCTGTACTTC
CASSVGYSPDAKNILYF
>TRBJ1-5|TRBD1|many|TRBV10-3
TGTGCCATCAGTGAGAGACAGGGGGAATACAATCAGCCCCAGCATTTT
CAISERQGEYNQPQHF
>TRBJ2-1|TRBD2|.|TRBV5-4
TGTGCCAGCAGCACGGGACTAGCGGGAGCCAATGAGCAGTTCTTC
CASSTGLAGANEQFF
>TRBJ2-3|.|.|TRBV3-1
TGTGCCAGCAGCCAAGCGAACTACATAATCCACACAGATACGCAGTATTTT
CASSQANYIIHTDTQYF
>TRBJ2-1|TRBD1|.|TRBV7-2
TGTGCCAGCAGCGTCGACAGGGGCACCTACAATGAGCAGTTCTTC
CASSVDRGTYNEQFF
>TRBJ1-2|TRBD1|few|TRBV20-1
TGCAGTGCGCGCGCCGGGACAGGGCGCTATGGCTACACCTTC
CSARAGTGRYGYTF
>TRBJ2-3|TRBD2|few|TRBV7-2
TGTGCCAGCAGCTTAGCGGGACTAGCCCCAGATACGCAGTATTTT
CASSLAGLAPDTQYF
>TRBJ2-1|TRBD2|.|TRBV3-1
TGTGCCAGCAGCCAAGATCGTGGTCTAGCGGGGGGAAGGTCCTACAATGAGCAGTTCTTC
CASSQDRGLAGGRSYNEQFF
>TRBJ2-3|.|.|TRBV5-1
TGCGCCAGCAGCTTCCGGGGCGCGTTTACTATAACAGATACGCAGTATTTT
CASSFRGAFTITDTQYF
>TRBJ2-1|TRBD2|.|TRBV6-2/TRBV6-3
TGTGCCAGCAGCCTTACTAGCGGGAGATGGAATGAGCAGTTCTTC
CASSLTSGRWNEQFF